This T cell receptor beta chain was profiled in a study of OX40 agonist ivuxolimab in advanced cancers. Whole-study context: Patients treated during dose escalation were battling hepatocellular carcinoma, melanoma, renal cell or head and neck cancer. Patients were 65% to 85% male with ages roughly 23 to 79, mean roughly 55. Study-level results: A proportion of nonresponders additionally exhibited low normalized T-cell clonal expansion.

The method was immunoSEQ multiplex PCR; TCRdb's version includes in-frame clones alone and lacks a portion of them. This sample carries about 120,000 clones, around 91% of them seen once, and the ten largest clones take approximately 0.51%. The V end was cut by 3 bases, the J end by 3 bases, with 12 bases between. There are 14 residues in the CDR3. Germline V CDR1 and CDR2: KGHSH, LQKENI. Notes on this clone: Its antigen is currently unknown.

Blood got drawn at baseline, again on cycle 4 day 1, and then on cycle 7 day 1. This receptor was identified in an adult with an advanced solid tumor such as melanoma, head and neck, liver or kidney cancer. The chain employs TRBV18 and TRBJ2-7; no clear D. Sequenced material: CD4+ or CD8+ T cells sorted from blood, taken in a trial of the OX40 agonist ivuxolimab. The CDR3 region is CASSPQTGLYEQYF. The CDR3 nucleotides are TGTGCCAGCTCACCCCAGACTGGCCTCTACGAGCAGTACTTC.